This TCR beta chain was identified during a study of cytomegalovirus exposure and HLA in healthy donors. Turning to the study itself: The approximately 660 first-cohort repertoires shared a platform with the 120 validation repertoires, as reported in a later analysis.

About this clone itself: Its antigen is as yet unknown.

The germline CDR1 and CDR2 sequences are SGHRS and YFSETQ. The CDR3 consists of 15 residues. Trimming at V came to 3 bases and at J to 6 bases, leaving 8 bases not matched to a gene. Notes on the study in general: According to the study, 160 or so TCR beta chains were cytomegalovirus-associated. Reported results showed that the classifier diagnosed cytomegalovirus status with high specificity and sensitivity.

The data were produced by immunoSEQ multiplex PCR, yet TCRdb's version contains in-frame clones alone and is incomplete. The data show over 250,000 clones, around 86% seen once. This receptor was identified in a woman under 30 in good health and CMV-seronegative. The gene calls are TRBV5-1 and TRBJ2-7; 11 positions agree with TRBD2. Sequenced material: PBMCs. The CDR3 nucleotides read TGCGCCAGCAGCTCCATAGCGGGGGGGCTGGGCGAGCAGTACTTC. Protein sequence: CASSSIAGGLGEQYF.